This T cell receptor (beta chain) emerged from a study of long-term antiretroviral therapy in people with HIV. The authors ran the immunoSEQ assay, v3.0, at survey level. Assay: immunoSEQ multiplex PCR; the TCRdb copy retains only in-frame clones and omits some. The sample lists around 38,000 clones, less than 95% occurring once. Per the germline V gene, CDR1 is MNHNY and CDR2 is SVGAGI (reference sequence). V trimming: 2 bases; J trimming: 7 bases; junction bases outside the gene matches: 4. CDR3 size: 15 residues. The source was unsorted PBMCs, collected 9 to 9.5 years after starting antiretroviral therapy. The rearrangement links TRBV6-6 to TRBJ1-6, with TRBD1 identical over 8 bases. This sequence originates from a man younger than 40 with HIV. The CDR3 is CASSYGQGANSPLHF. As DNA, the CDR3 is TGTGCCAGCAGTTACGGGCAGGGGGCGAATTCACCCCTCCACTTT.